The T cell receptor beta chain described here comes from a study of blood T cell repertoires in COVID-19. The repertoire was sequenced with immunoSEQ multiplex PCR; TCRdb's copy has only in-frame clones and lacks some. The sample shows about 160,000 clones, about 90% of them seen only once. The germline CDR1 and CDR2 sequences are SGHDN and FVKESK. The CDR3 totals 17 residues. V lost 0 bases and J lost 5; bases outside the gene matches: 9. Enrolled during active infection, Seattle patients were then followed longitudinally. Material: peripheral blood. The chain recombines TRBV14 with TRBJ2-1; 8 positions agree with TRBD2. The sequence was collected from a man aged 25-40 years with COVID-19, enrolled during active disease. In DNA form, the CDR3 reads TGTGCCAGCAGCCAAGAGGGTAAGCGGGAGCGGCACAATGAGCAGTTCTTC. Its translation is CASSQEGKRERHNEQFF.